This TCR beta chain derives from a study of blood T cell repertoires in COVID-19. CDR3 length: 15 residues. Trimming left V 6 bases short and J 3 bases short, with 16 bases between. Germline V gene lookup returns CDR1 MNHNY and CDR2 SVGAGI (reference sequence). Original processing methods: Using reference gene primer amplification, nucleated cell counts were estimated. TCRdb's table, derived via immunoSEQ multiplex PCR, lists solely in-frame clones and lacks some. Clone size and the V and J calls come from that table; the DNA yielded D and trimming. The sample shows roughly 140,000 clones, 80% to 85% of them seen only once.

J is TRBJ2-3 and V is TRBV6-6; tentatively, D is TRBD1 (8 bases). The TCR was taken from a human donor in a cohort sampled during active COVID-19. Source material: peripheral blood. The CDR3 bases are TGTGCCAGCAGCACAACAGGGGGGGGGACAGATACGCAGTATTTT. It is translated as CASSTTGGGTDTQYF.